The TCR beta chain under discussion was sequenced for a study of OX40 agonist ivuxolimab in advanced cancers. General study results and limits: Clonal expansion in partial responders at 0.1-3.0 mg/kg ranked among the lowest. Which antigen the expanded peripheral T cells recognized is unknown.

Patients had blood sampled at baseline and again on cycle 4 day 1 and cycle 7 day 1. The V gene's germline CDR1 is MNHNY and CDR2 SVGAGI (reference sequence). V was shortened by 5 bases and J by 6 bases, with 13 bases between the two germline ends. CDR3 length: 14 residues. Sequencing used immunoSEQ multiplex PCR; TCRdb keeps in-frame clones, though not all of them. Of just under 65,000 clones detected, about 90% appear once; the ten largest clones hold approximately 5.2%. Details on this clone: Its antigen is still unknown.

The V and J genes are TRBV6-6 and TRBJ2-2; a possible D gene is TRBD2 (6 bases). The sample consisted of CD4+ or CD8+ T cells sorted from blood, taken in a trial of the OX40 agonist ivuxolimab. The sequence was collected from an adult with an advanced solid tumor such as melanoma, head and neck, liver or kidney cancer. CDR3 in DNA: TGTGCCAGCAGTCCCAGGAGGGACTCCGGGGAGCTGTTTTTT. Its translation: CASSPRRDSGELFF.